This T cell receptor beta chain derives from a study of long-term antiretroviral therapy in people with HIV. The study, taken as a whole, reports: Controls had broader CDR3 length ranges than HIV repertoires did. The data indicate that diversity increased after ART but remained below transplant donor controls.

They ran version v3.0 of the immunoSEQ assay at survey level. The study targeted roughly 40,000-50,000 T-cell genomes per sample in sequencing. TCRdb's copy holds only in-frame clones and misses some; the assay was immunoSEQ multiplex PCR. Of approximately 12,000 clones listed, 79% are singletons. A note on this clone: The antigen is undetermined.

The cryopreserved samples used held about 0.95-10 million PBMC prior to extraction of DNA. With 6 bases removed from V and 2 bases from J, the gap between germline ends came to 14 bases. Looked up from germline, CDR1 is SGDLS and CDR2 is YYNGEE. There are 15 residues in the CDR3. J is TRBJ2-2 and V is TRBV9, with no clear D. The clonotype was recovered from a woman between 35 and 50 years old with HIV. This specimen was unsorted PBMCs, taken 0.8 years before starting antiretroviral therapy. Written as DNA, the CDR3 is TGTGCCAGCACACCGGGCACGGTCAACACCGGGGAGCTGTTTTTT. Translation: CASTPGTVNTGELFF.